This entry describes one T cell receptor (beta chain). Its specificity is unknown. The data were obtained in a study of PD-1 blockade in classical Hodgkin lymphoma. After autologous stem cell transplantation all patients relapsed, and prior brentuximab vedotin exposure differed between cohorts. Relapsed/refractory classical Hodgkin lymphoma patients had complete, partial or progressive responses. Study outcomes and limitations: Before treatment, TCR diversity in newly diagnosed patients was reportedly lower than in healthy donors. Lower baseline TCR diversity marked trial partial responders and progressors. TCR diversity in CD4+, not CD8+, cells rose significantly by C4D1.

Clones were read by immunoSEQ multiplex PCR, and TCRdb kept only the in-frame ones, dropping some. This sample has about 20,000 clones, with just over 75% found just once. This CDR3 has 13 residues. Trimming took off 4 bases at V and 7 bases at J, with 14 bases between the two ends. Germline CDR1 is LGHNA and CDR2 is YNFKEQ. This clonotype was sampled from a human donor with classical Hodgkin lymphoma. This specimen consisted of peripheral blood mononuclear cells (PBMCs), obtained before the second cycle of nivolumab. V gene TRBV4-2 combines with J gene TRBJ2-7; D possibly corresponds to TRBD2 (5 bases). CDR3 sequence (DNA): TGTGCCAGCAGCCCGGGATCAAATTCAGAGCAGTACTTC. Amino acids: CASSPGSNSEQYF.